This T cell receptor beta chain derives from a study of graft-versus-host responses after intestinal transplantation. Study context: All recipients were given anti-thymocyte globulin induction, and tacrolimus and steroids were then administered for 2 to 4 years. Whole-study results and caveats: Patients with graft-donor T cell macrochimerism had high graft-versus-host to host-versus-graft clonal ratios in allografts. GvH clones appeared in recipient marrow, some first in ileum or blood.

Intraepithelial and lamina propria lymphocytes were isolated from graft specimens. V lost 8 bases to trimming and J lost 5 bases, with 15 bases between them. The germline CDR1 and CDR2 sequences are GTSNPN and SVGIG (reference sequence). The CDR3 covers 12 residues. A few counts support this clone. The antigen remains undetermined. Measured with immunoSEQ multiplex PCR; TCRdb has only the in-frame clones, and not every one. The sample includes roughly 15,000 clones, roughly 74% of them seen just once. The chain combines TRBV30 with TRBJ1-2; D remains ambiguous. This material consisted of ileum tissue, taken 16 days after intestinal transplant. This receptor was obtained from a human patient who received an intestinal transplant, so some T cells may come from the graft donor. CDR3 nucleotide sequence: TGTGCCGGAGAGGGAGTTTGGTATGGCTACACCTTC. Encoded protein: CAGEGVWYGYTF.